The T cell receptor beta chain under discussion was sequenced for a study of CD8 T cells in Susac syndrome. Findings and limits, study-wide: The study conceded that relatively few individuals underwent its TCR sequencing and HLA analysis.

The CDR3 length is 15 residues. Per the germline V gene, CDR1 is SGHDT and CDR2 is YYEEEE. The V end was cut by 1 base, the J end by 4 bases, with 14 bases between. Sequencing of TCR beta was carried out in blood CD8+ and CD4+ T cells. Both CD4+ and CD8+ T cells were negatively isolated, and TEMRA cells underwent FACS enrichment. Regarding this clonotype: The antigen is not known.

Random-hexamer reverse transcription was applied to about 0.5 to 1 ug RNA. The authors amplified TCR beta CDR3 across 54 Vbeta and 13 Jbeta using immunoSEQ multiplex PCR. TCRdb recomputed calls from the immunoSEQ multiplex PCR reads with MiXCR, one row per CDR3 protein. Among around 160,000 distinct CDR3 sequences listed, approximately 92% were seen once. The clonotype comes from a human donor in good health. The rearrangement uses TRBV5-6 and TRBJ2-5; maybe TRBD1 (6 bases). The sequencing sample was made of CD4+ T cells from PBMCs. The DNA for the CDR3 is TGTGCCAGCAGCTTGAAGAATTGGGGGCGAGAGACCCAGTACTTC. This codes for CASSLKNWGRETQYF. The full variable domain, in which reference TRBV5-6 and TRBJ2-5 provide the parts outside the CDR3, is DAGVTQSPTHLIKTRGQQVTLRCSPKSGHDTVSWYQQALGQGPQFIFQYYEEEERQRGNFPDRFSGHQFPNYSSELNVNALLLGDSALYLCASSLKNWGRETQYFGPGTRLLVL.